This T cell receptor beta chain was sequenced during a study of blood T cell repertoires in COVID-19 (TCRdb year 2020). Describing the broader study: The collaborator samples originated in the United States, Italy and Spain and spanned the acute and convalescent phases of COVID-19. The prospective study material was composed of cDNA or gDNA derived from T cells, B-cell-depleted T cells, or PBMCs. Subjects who had been exposed to COVID-19, were actively infected with it, or had recovered from it provided the deeply sampled blood TCRbeta repertoires that made up the dataset. The repertoires were made available in a free public database intended to serve as a resource for research on the immune response to SARS-CoV-2. The samples were drawn from the first 160 participants of the ongoing ImmuneRACE study and from 1,254 subjects provided by 6 global collaborators. Nearly every sample came with metadata listing a de-identified subject ID, COVID-19 status, age in years and sex. HLA class I and class II types, where available, came from metadata supplied by the sample provider rather than from assay-based typing.

Each collaborating institution followed its own protocols to collect whole blood in K2EDTA tubes. For TCRbeta analysis, collaborators shipped samples as frozen whole blood, isolated PBMCs, or DNA extracted from either of those sample types. TCRbeta CDR3 regions were amplified from genomic DNA using the immunoSEQ Assay, a bias-controlled multiplex PCR. For the original study's pipeline: Within the assay, amplification of reference gene primers was used to estimate how many nucleated cells each sample contained. Sequence reads were collapsed and filtered to measure the absolute abundance of every unique TCRbeta CDR3 rearrangement. For each sample, productive Simpson clonality was calculated by taking the square root of Simpson's diversity index across productive rearrangements. TCRdb provides this immuneACCESS table in a form limited to in-frame rearrangements. Some clones are lacking; in checked studies, under half of them reflect an unresolved V gene, and why the rest are absent is not known. The V and J calls and clone size come from that table; D and trimming were worked out from the DNA. This sample lists about 58,000 clones; about 89% were detected once. The ten most abundant clones make up about 13% of the sample.

With respect to this clone: The specificity of this receptor is unknown. Base qualities are missing; no much larger clone stands one base away.

Beyond this particular receptor, the publication reports: Clinical and demographic metadata were provided uncurated, with the amount varying by source and participant.

The CDR3 starts with the cysteine, ends with the phenylalanine, and has 17 residues. Only the CDR3 region is kept as DNA, spanning 51 bases read in frame from base 1. The receptor was derived from a woman aged 60-75 years with active COVID-19. The sequence links TRBV1 to TRBJ2-3; the table calls TRBD2, which could not be checked here. TRBV1 is a documented pseudogene. Sequencing used peripheral blood. CDR3 region: CTSSQETAGPPTDTQYF. The nucleotide sequence reads as follows: TGCACCAGCAGCCAAGAGACAGCGGGGCCCCCCACAGATACGCAGTATTTT.